This TCR beta chain was obtained from a study of cytomegalovirus exposure and HLA in healthy donors. General study results and limits: There were 160 or so TCR beta chains listed as cytomegalovirus-associated.

Separation from the roughly 670-subject first cohort characterized the roughly 110-subject validation cohort, to which the donors belonged. V dropped 4 bases and J dropped 3; count of bases not matched to a gene: 10. The CDR3 extends over 16 amino acids. CDR1 is MGHRA and CDR2 is YSYEKL in the germline V gene. In regard to this clone: No antigen is known for it.

Here immunoSEQ multiplex PCR was the method, and the copy in TCRdb shows in-frame clones only, minus some. The sample lists about 150,000 clones, 85% to 90% seen once, with roughly 2.1% in the top ten. This chain links TRBV4-1 with TRBJ2-3, with 7 bases identical to TRBD1. The TCR originated in a human donor in good health. The source material was PBMCs. CDR3 nucleotide sequence: TGCGCCAGCAGCCTCCCGGGACAGAGAAGGACAGATACGCAGTATTTT. Translating it yields CASSLPGQRRTDTQYF.